This T cell receptor beta chain was documented in a study of graft-versus-host responses after intestinal transplantation. Study-level background: Anti-thymocyte globulin induction was given to all recipients, followed by tacrolimus and steroids for roughly three years.

Overall study findings and caveats: Early post-transplant HvG declines tracked with peak circulating GvH clone levels.

This table comes from immunoSEQ multiplex PCR, and its TCRdb copy is limited to in-frame clones, with some not included. The table lists roughly 89,000 clones, roughly nine tenths of them singletons. In the case of this clone: Its specificity is not known.

Germline CDR1 is MNHNY and CDR2 is SVGAGI (reference sequence). CDR3 length equals 14 residues. Between the trimmed V and J ends, which lost 7 bases and 8 bases, there was a span of 17 bases. The gene calls are TRBV6-6 and TRBJ1-4, with D possibly being TRBD1 (6 bases). The sample was unstimulated CD4+ T cells sorted from spleen or lymph node cells, taken before intestinal transplant. This clonotype originated in a human donor who received an intestinal transplant. DNA of the CDR3: TGTGCCAGCATCAAAGGGGGAAAGAAAGAAAAACTGTTTTTT. Translated: CASIKGGKKEKLFF.